This TCR beta chain stems from a study of T cell responses to AZD1222 COVID-19 vaccine (dated by TCRdb to 2020 to 2023). About the full investigation: TCR sequencing was performed for 233 trial participants, of whom some 200 were given two doses of AZD1222 and some 25 were given two doses of MenACWY control vaccine. Enrollment into the trials was organized by age into subgroups of 18-55, 56-69 and 70-plus years, and those subgroups contained approximately 150, 30 and 60 TCR-sequenced participants, respectively.

The CDR3 regions of human TCRbeta chains were subjected to immunosequencing. The paper's processing steps were these. TCRs in the repertoires were compared against a reference library of SARS-CoV-2-specific TCRs that had been generated with the MIRA antigen-specificity platform. Breadth was defined as the fraction of unique TCRs that were SARS-CoV-2-associated, and depth was defined as the fraction of total T cells that were SARS-CoV-2-associated. Each spike-specific TCR was assigned to its reactive spike region and to a CD4 or CD8 class using the MIRA data. Log10-transformed breadth and depth values were compared by one-way ANOVA with Sidak's multiple comparisons tests. Not all clones reach the TCRdb copy of this immuneACCESS table, which keeps in-frame sequences only. Checked studies attribute under half of the gap to unresolved V genes and leave the rest unexplained. V, J and clone size are those of that table, while D and trimming were read from the DNA. For this sample there are around 91,000 clones; approximately 89% appear just once. Around 8.4% of the sample comes from the top ten.

The sample's time point label is to be understood as: about 28 days (+/-7) after the second vaccine dose. AZD1222 recipients with second doses at about 4 weeks or about 12 weeks were pooled, because spike-specific TCR depth and breadth did not differ between schedules. Vaccinee samples came from UK trials COV001 and COV002, including a single-blind randomized controlled phase 2/3 trial of AZD1222 (ChAdOx1 nCoV-19) in healthy adults. For TCRbeta chain sequencing, PBMC samples were collected from trial participants at day 0 and at day 28 after the second dose. The paper's findings and limits, for the study overall: After two AZD1222 doses, spike-specific TCR breadth and depth were significantly higher than at day 0 and than in MenACWY recipients. Participants were mostly white British, with more females than males. The authors suggested clonal diversity may have been underestimated. The 56-69-year group was small, and its depth increase did not reach significance, likely because of low power. No day 14 peak-response samples were available, so repertoires were characterized only after the peak T cell response. Conclusions about previously exposed vaccinees are limited because only five to seven AZD1222 recipients were SARS-CoV-2 seropositive at baseline. Reportedly, close to half of the unique spike-specific TCRs recognized epitopes lying outside the regions that are mutated in the B.1.351 and B.1.1.7 variants. The whole spike protein was spanned by vaccine-associated CD4 TCRs, and dominant responses were seen in regions 160-218 and 743-854.

Concerning this clone: What antigen it recognizes has not been identified. Qualities for individual bases were not recorded, and no much larger clone is one base off.

Reading the germline V gene gives CDR1 MNHEY and CDR2 SVGEGT. The CDR3 covers 13 residues, taking in both the cysteine and the phenylalanine. The CDR3 DNA has 39 bases and is translated from base 1. Trimming accounts for 7 bases at V and 6 bases at J, while the number of junction bases matched to no gene is 7. This TCR came from an adult who received the AZD1222 COVID-19 vaccine. This specimen consisted of peripheral blood, obtained 28 days after the second AZD1222 dose. The chain is encoded by TRBV6-2 or TRBV6-3 joined to TRBJ1-2; 8 middle bases align to TRBD1. The nucleotide sequence is given as TGTGCCAGCACCCCGGACAGGGTCCATGGCTACACCTTC. This encodes CASTPDRVHGYTF.